This TCR beta chain was found in a study of CD8+CD57+ T cells in acquired aplastic anemia. Study-level information: Average DNA yield from sorted CD4+ and CD8+ cells was approximately 3 ug. Healthy donor CD4+ samples were sequenced to a depth that averaged around 9.8 million reads. Notes on the study in general: Both patients and controls carried the same twenty-nine CD8+ CDR3 sequences.

The use of genomic DNA as template underpinned the TCR beta VDJ and CDR3 profiling. TCRdb reprocessed the reads with MiXCR, giving one entry per CDR3 protein. The table lists roughly 180,000 distinct CDR3 sequences, approximately 49% of them singletons. The CDR3 is 16 residues long. Looked up from germline, CDR1 is KGHDR and CDR2 is SFDVKD. Trimming stripped 1 base from V and 2 bases from J, with 11 bases between. As concerns this clonotype: Its antigen is still unknown.

V is TRBV24-1 and J is TRBJ1-5; no clear D gene. The sequence was obtained from a human donor in good health. The sequenced sample consisted of sorted CD4+, CD8+, or CD8+CD57+ T cells (not recorded which) from PBMCs. The CDR3 coding sequence is TGTGCCACCAGTGATTTCTTCCCGAGGGGCAATCAGCCCCAGCATTTT. It is translated as CATSDFFPRGNQPQHF.